This is a list of T cell receptor beta chains from one sample in a study of response to subunit inactivated influenza vaccine. One entry per CDR3 protein results from TCRdb running MiXCR on the RT-PCR reads. The sample shows more than 400,000 distinct CDR3 sequences, approximately 10% of them seen only once. The source material was PBMCs from blood, sampled about 6 weeks after vaccination. Source of these receptors: a man aged 45-60 years who received an inactivated influenza vaccine. Each CDR3 is given with its conserved first and last residue. The order of the fields is V gene, D gene, clone size, J gene, CDR3 protein, CDR3 DNA. D genes are given only for firm matches. A row's size may be missing; if present it is once, few, many or a size class.

TRBV5-1,TRBD2,many,TRBJ2-6,CASSSGTSGAGANVLTF,TGCGCCAGCAGCTCCGGGACTAGCGGGGCTGGGGCCAACGTCCTGACTTTC
TRBV30,.,few,TRBJ2-7,CAATVYLYEQYF,TGTGCCGCGACAGTGTATCTCTACGAGCAGTACTTC
TRBV6-1,TRBD1,many,TRBJ2-7,CASRPIMTGVGEQYF,TGTGCCAGCAGGCCGATTATGACAGGGGTAGGCGAGCAGTACTTC
TRBV29-1,.,.,TRBJ2-5,CSVNGLGQETQYF,TGCAGCGTAAACGGACTGGGACAAGAGACCCAGTACTTC
TRBV5-1,.,.,TRBJ1-6,CASSLSGPNRSPLHF,TGCGCCAGCAGCTTGTCCGGTCCGAACAGGTCACCCCTCCACTTT
TRBV6-1,TRBD1,.,TRBJ2-7,CASSARQGIYEQYF,TGTGCCAGCAGTGCTCGACAGGGGATCTACGAGCAGTACTTC
TRBV6-5,.,.,TRBJ2-7,CASGDRNYEQYF,TGTGCCAGCGGGGACCGAAACTACGAGCAGTACTTC
TRBV5-1,.,.,TRBJ2-2,CASRIGGQNTGELFF,TGCGCCAGCAGGATTGGGGGGCAGAACACCGGGGAGCTGTTTTTT
TRBV5-1,TRBD2,.,TRBJ2-3,CASSLVGRGTILNTQYF,TGCGCCAGCAGCTTGGTGGGGAGAGGGACTATCCTGAATACGCAGTATTTT
TRBV5-1,.,.,TRBJ2-5,CASSLMGESASAAGTTQYF,TGCGCCAGCAGCTTGATGGGGGAATCGGCTAGCGCCGCGGGAACGACCCAGTACTTC
TRBV4-2,.,.,TRBJ2-3,CASSPGLLDTQYF,TGTGCCAGCAGCCCCGGGCTCCTCGATACGCAGTATTTT
TRBV6-1,.,few,TRBJ1-1,CASSRTATIGTEAFF,TGTGCCAGCAGCCGGACGGCCACTATCGGCACTGAAGCTTTCTTT
TRBV10-3,.,.,TRBJ2-1,CAIRPRDAMIDEQFF,TGTGCCATCAGGCCTAGGGATGCGATGATCGATGAGCAGTTCTTC
TRBV7-9,.,few,TRBJ2-3,CASSRPPDTQYF,TGTGCCAGCAGCCGACCCCCAGATACGCAGTATTTT
TRBV29-1,TRBD1,.,TRBJ2-7,CSGTGQGEQYF,TGCAGCGGGACGGGACAGGGTGAGCAGTACTTC
TRBV12-3/TRBV12-4,TRBD1,many,TRBJ2-3,CASSLGWSRGLMDTQYF,TGTGCCAGCAGTTTAGGGTGGTCCAGGGGGTTAATGGATACGCAGTATTTT
TRBV6-2/TRBV6-3,.,few,TRBJ2-1,CASSYGSLNEQFF,TGTGCCAGCAGTTACGGGAGTCTGAATGAGCAGTTCTTC
TRBV3-1,.,few,TRBJ2-7,CASSQDFQRAYEQYF,TGTGCCAGCAGCCAAGATTTTCAGAGAGCCTACGAGCAGTACTTC
TRBV11-2,.,few,TRBJ2-1,CASSLTDGYNEQFF,TGTGCCAGCAGCTTAACAGACGGCTACAATGAGCAGTTCTTC
TRBV2,.,.,TRBJ2-1,CASSGARFGEQFF,TGTGCCAGCAGTGGGGCACGCTTCGGGGAGCAGTTCTTC
TRBV29-1,.,.,TRBJ2-5,CSAYIGTGETQYF,TGCAGCGCCTACATTGGTACTGGGGAGACCCAGTACTTC
TRBV11-2,.,many,TRBJ2-3,CASSLGLLALSTDTQYF,TGTGCCAGCAGCTTAGGTCTCCTAGCGCTAAGCACAGATACGCAGTATTTT
TRBV6-2/TRBV6-3,TRBD1,.,TRBJ1-5,CASSYSGQGNRNQPQHF,TGTGCCAGCAGTTACTCGGGACAGGGTAATCGGAATCAGCCCCAGCATTTT
TRBV2,.,.,TRBJ1-2,CASSEQGSGYTF,TGTGCCAGCAGTGAACAGGGGAGCGGCTACACCTTC
TRBV12-3/TRBV12-4,.,.,TRBJ1-5,CASSLRQGSQPQHF,TGTGCCAGCAGTTTAAGGCAGGGAAGTCAGCCCCAGCATTTT
TRBV7-9,.,few,TRBJ2-3,CASSLGDFTQYF,TGTGCCAGCAGCTTAGGGGACTTCACGCAGTATTTT
TRBV5-1,TRBD1,.,TRBJ1-4,CASSPDRANEKLFF,TGCGCCAGCAGCCCGGACAGGGCTAATGAAAAACTGTTTTTT
TRBV4-3,.,.,TRBJ2-1,CASSQIRNEQFF,TGCGCCAGCAGCCAGATACGTAATGAGCAGTTCTTC
TRBV12-3/TRBV12-4,.,.,TRBJ1-1,CASSFSRYTEAFF,TGTGCCAGCAGTTTTTCGCGGTACACTGAAGCTTTCTTT
TRBV5-5,TRBD2,few,TRBJ2-5,CASSWPSGQETQYF,TGTGCCAGCAGCTGGCCTAGCGGCCAAGAGACCCAGTACTTC
TRBV7-2,TRBD1,many,TRBJ1-6,CASSLVGQGFNSPLHF,TGTGCCAGCAGCTTAGTAGGACAGGGATTCAATTCACCCCTCCACTTT
TRBV15,.,few,TRBJ1-1,CATSRITGSTEAFF,TGTGCCACCAGCAGAATTACAGGTTCCACTGAAGCTTTCTTT
TRBV5-6,TRBD2,few,TRBJ2-1,CASSHLTSEGFEDEQFF,TGTGCCAGCAGCCATCTGACTAGCGAGGGGTTTGAAGATGAGCAGTTCTTC
TRBV5-1,TRBD1,.,TRBJ1-4,CASSVRQGVDEKLFF,TGCGCCAGCAGCGTAAGACAGGGTGTGGATGAAAAACTGTTTTTT
TRBV20-1,TRBD2,many,TRBJ2-1,CSAPWTRAGVTNEQFF,TGCAGTGCTCCGTGGACTAGGGCCGGAGTCACCAATGAGCAGTTCTTC
TRBV29-1,.,.,TRBJ2-2,CSVVGGPMNTGELFF,TGCAGCGTTGTTGGGGGGCCTATGAACACCGGGGAGCTGTTTTTT
TRBV11-1,TRBD1,.,TRBJ2-7,CASSFDRDSYEQYF,TGTGCCAGCAGCTTCGACAGGGACTCCTACGAGCAGTACTTC
TRBV12-3/TRBV12-4,.,.,TRBJ2-7,CASSSRGKSYEQYF,TGTGCCAGCAGTTCGAGGGGGAAATCCTACGAGCAGTACTTC
TRBV15,.,many,TRBJ2-1,CATSRSASSYNEQFF,TGTGCCACCAGCAGATCGGCCAGCTCCTACAATGAGCAGTTCTTC
TRBV20-1,.,.,TRBJ1-1,CSARGKTGNTEAFF,TGCAGTGCTAGAGGCAAGACAGGGAACACTGAAGCTTTCTTT
TRBV12-3/TRBV12-4,.,many,TRBJ2-7,CASRNTGTKGGEQYF,TGTGCCAGCCGAAACACCGGGACGAAAGGGGGCGAGCAGTACTTC